This entry concerns a single TCR beta chain. Antigen unknown. The data are from a study of OX40 agonist ivuxolimab in advanced cancers. Across the study: Hepatocellular carcinoma, melanoma, renal cell or head and neck cancer was diagnosed in the dose-escalation patients. Partial responses, seen in three patients, involved one hepatocellular carcinoma and two cutaneous melanomas. Study findings and constraints: Both CD4+ and CD8+ T cell populations in blood had undergone clonal expansion by week 6 at 0.1 to 3.0 mg/kg.

The junction had 2 bases not matched to a gene; V was cut back by 4 bases and J by 2 bases. The CDR3 has 15 amino acids. CDR1 and CDR2 (germline): MNHEY, SVGAGI. The protocol was immunoSEQ multiplex PCR, while the TCRdb copy is restricted to in-frame clones and leaves out a portion. The repertoire includes approximately 75,000 clones, around 85% of them detected once, and roughly 6.1% sits in the top ten. The chain employs TRBV6-5 and TRBJ2-5; 12 bases match TRBD2. The specimen comprised CD4+ or CD8+ T cells sorted from blood, sampled in a trial of the OX40 agonist ivuxolimab. The TCR originated in an adult with an advanced solid tumor such as melanoma, head and neck, liver or kidney cancer. CDR3 sequence: CASSSTSGGQETQYF. In DNA form, the CDR3 reads TGTGCCAGCAGTTCGACTAGCGGGGGACAAGAGACCCAGTACTTC.